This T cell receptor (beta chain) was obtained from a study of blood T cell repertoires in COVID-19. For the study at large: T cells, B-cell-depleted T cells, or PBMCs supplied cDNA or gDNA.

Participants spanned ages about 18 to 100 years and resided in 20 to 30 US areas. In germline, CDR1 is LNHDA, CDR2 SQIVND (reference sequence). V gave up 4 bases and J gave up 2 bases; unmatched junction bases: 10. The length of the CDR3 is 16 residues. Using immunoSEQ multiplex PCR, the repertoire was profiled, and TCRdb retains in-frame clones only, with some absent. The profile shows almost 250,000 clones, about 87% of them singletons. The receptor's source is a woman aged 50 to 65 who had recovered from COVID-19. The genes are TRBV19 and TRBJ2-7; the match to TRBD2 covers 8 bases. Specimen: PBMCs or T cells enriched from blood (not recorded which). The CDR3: CASSTRGGKGTYEQYF. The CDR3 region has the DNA TGTGCCAGTAGTACTCGGGGGGGCAAAGGCACCTACGAGCAGTACTTC. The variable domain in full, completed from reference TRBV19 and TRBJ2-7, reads DGGITQSPKYLFRKEGQNVTLSCEQNLNHDAMYWYRQDPGQGLRLIYYSQIVNDFQKGDIAEGYSVSREKKESFPLTVTSAQKNPTAFYLCASSTRGGKGTYEQYFGPGTRLTVT.